This T cell receptor beta chain originates from a study of beta chain features in type 1 diabetes. For the study at large: Examined across all samples were about 110 million sorted cells. General study results and limits: The naive, central memory and Treg TCRB repertoires showed an apparent similarity that was greater among patients than among healthy donors. Lower insertion and higher deletion counts appeared at VDJ junctions in type 1 diabetes patients. Whatever favoring of shorter templates PCR might show would apply equally to patients and controls. TCRB CDR3s were moderately but significantly shorter in Type 1 diabetes patients in all four CD4+ subsets.

The entirety of the isolated RNA underwent reverse transcription, so expressed TCRB transcripts were sequenced. Clones were sequenced by immunoSEQ multiplex PCR, and TCRdb holds only the in-frame ones, with some missing. The sample records roughly 350,000 clones, over 8.5% being singletons. The CDR3 covers 15 residues. After removal of 6 bases from V and 3 bases from J, the junction contained 8 bases not matched to a gene. Germline V gene lookup returns CDR1 MNHNY and CDR2 SVGAGI (reference sequence). This clone was detected only a few times. Its specificity is not known. The TCR sequence derives from a man aged 30-40 years with type 1 diabetes. V and J are TRBV6-6 and TRBJ2-7, with 10 positions matching TRBD2. Sequencing was done on a sample of central memory CD4+ T cells from blood. CDR3 amino acids: CASRPRAGGVYEQYF. CDR3 DNA: TGTGCCAGCAGACCTAGAGCGGGAGGGGTCTACGAGCAGTACTTC.